The 7 T cell receptor beta chains in this list originate from one sample, sequenced in a study of blood T cells in healthy people across ages. Next came a second PCR, run for about 7 to 12 cycles, which used a sample-barcoded 5' primer along with a J-beta primer mix. TCRdb ran MiXCR on the 5' RACE reads and lists one entry per CDR3 protein. The data contain almost 800,000 distinct CDR3 sequences, 55% to 75% of them singletons. Source material: blood. The source of these receptors is a man aged 25-40 years in good health.

CDR3: CASSLEPVGNEKLFF. CDR3 sequence (DNA): TGTGCCAGCAGTTTAGAGCCCGTCGGGAACGAAAAACTGTTTTTT. The chain recombines TRBV28 with TRBJ1-4; D remains ambiguous. Germline V lookup: CDR1 MDHEN, CDR2 SYDVKM. The CDR3 runs 15 residues. The V gene lost 2 bases and the J gene lost 8 bases, with 15 bases spanning the gap.

The V and J genes are TRBV6-2 or TRBV6-3 and TRBJ1-2, with 7 bases identical to TRBD1. V lost 5 bases to trimming and J lost 4 bases; unmatched junction nucleotides: 10. Germline V gene sequence: CDR1 MNHEY, CDR2 SVGEGT. This CDR3 has 15 amino acids. The CDR3 here is CASSQPGTEFYGYTF. As DNA, the CDR3 is TGTGCCAGCAGTCAACCCGGGACAGAATTCTATGGCTACACCTTC.

The chain is built from TRBV10-2 and TRBJ2-7, with D unclear. The DNA end is a closer match to TRBJ2-5, so the J assignment may be wrong. The CDR3 length is 15 residues. CDR1 WSHSY and CDR2 SAAADI come from the germline V gene. CDR3 amino acids: CASSARRVNVETQYF. The CDR3 DNA is TGCGCCAGCAGCGCCAGAAGGGTGAATGTTGAGACCCAGTACTTC.

This clonotype was counted a few times. This chain uses TRBV4-2 with TRBJ1-2, with a tentative D call TRBD1 (5 bases). The CDR3 runs 14 residues. V lost 0 bases and J 5 bases, leaving 10 bases between the germline ends. Germline assignment: CDR1 LGHNA and CDR2 YNFKEQ. CDR3 sequence: CASSQDGGLYGYTF. In DNA form, the CDR3 reads TGTGCCAGCAGCCAAGATGGGGGACTTTATGGCTACACCTTC.

The chain carries TRBV6-2 or TRBV6-3 and TRBJ1-1; D possibly corresponds to TRBD1 (5 bases). V lost 4 bases, J lost 13 bases, and 25 bases lay in between. Germline-derived CDR1 and CDR2 are MNHEY and SVGEGT. The CDR3 runs 15 residues. The DNA of the CDR3 is TGTGCCAGCAGTTTACCTTCCTCCGGGGGACCCTTCATTTTCTTT. This codes for CASSLPSSGGPFIFF.

The chain has TRBV7-9 and TRBJ2-7, with D uncertain. Trimming shortened V by 2 bases and J by 3 bases, and 8 bases separated the two germline ends. The CDR3 sequence is 13 residues long. Germline V lookup: CDR1 SEHNR, CDR2 FQNEAQ (reference sequence). The CDR3 here is CASSLWVSYEQYF. The CDR3 coding sequence is TGTGCCAGCAGCTTATGGGTCAGCTACGAGCAGTACTTC.

In regard to this clonotype: Since a much larger clone is just one base distant, this may be a read error. The rearrangement joins TRBV10-1 to TRBJ2-1, with D possibly matching TRBD1 (5 bases). Germline CDR1 and CDR2: WNHNN and SYGVQD (reference sequence). V lost 2 bases, J lost 10 bases, and 15 bases lay in between. The CDR3 has 14 amino acids. CDR3 protein: CASSENRGSYEQFF. CDR3 sequence (DNA): TGCGCCAGCAGTGAGAATAGGGGATCCTACGAGCAGTTCTTC.